Listed here is a single T cell receptor (beta chain). Its target is not known. The V gene lost 0 bases and the J gene lost 7 bases, with 10 bases spanning the gap. The length of the CDR3 is 13 residues. CDR1 LNHNV and CDR2 YYDKDF come from the germline V gene (reference sequence). Using immunoSEQ multiplex PCR, the repertoire was profiled, and TCRdb retains in-frame clones only, with some absent. This table holds some 140,000 clones, more than 85% found once. The record originates from a study of T cell responses to AZD1222 COVID-19 vaccine. Study results and limitations: Regions 160-218 and 743-854 dominated among vaccine-associated CD4 TCRs spanning spike. Baseline seropositivity occurred in only 5 or 6 AZD1222 recipients. Repertoire sampling occurred only after the peak T cell response.

The sequencing used peripheral blood, collected on day 0 of AZD1222 vaccination. J is TRBJ2-7 and V is TRBV15, with TRBD2 as a possible D gene (6 bases). The clonotype was recovered from an adult in good health. In DNA form, the CDR3 reads TGTGCCACCAGCAGAGATCGGGGGAGAGAGCAGTACTTC. Encoded protein: CATSRDRGREQYF.